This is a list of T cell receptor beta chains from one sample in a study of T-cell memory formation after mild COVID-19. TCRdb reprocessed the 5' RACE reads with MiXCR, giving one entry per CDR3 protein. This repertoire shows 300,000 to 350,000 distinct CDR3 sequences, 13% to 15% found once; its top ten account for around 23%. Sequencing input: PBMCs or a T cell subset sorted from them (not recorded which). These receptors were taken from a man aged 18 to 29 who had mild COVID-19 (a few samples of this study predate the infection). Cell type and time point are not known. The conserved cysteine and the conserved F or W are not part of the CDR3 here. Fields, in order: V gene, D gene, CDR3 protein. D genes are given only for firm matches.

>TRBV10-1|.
ASSETTDNEQF
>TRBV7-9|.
ASSYRQATSEKLF
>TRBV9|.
ASSADSIGNTIY
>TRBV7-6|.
ASSLGRVYNSPLH
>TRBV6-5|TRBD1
ASSSRTGALGAAF
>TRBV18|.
ASSPYTGNTGELF
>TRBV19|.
ASSPPTRYEQY
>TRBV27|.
ASRMGRRTDTQY
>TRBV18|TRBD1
ASSQRQGRTDTQY
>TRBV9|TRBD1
ASSEPPGTGSEAF
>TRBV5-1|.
ASSLESGSYQPQH
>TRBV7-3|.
ASSFSSGETQY
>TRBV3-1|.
ASSQVLGHGELF
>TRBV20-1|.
SAPGPYTDTQY
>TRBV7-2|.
ASSVSGANVLT
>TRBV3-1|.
ASSQGVSLH
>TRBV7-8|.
ASSPTQRRTYNSPLH
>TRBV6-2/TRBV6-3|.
ASSYTPPSSEQF
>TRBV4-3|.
ASSQVNTNTGELF
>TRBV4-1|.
ASSQSADTQY
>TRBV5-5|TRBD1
ASSAGTGSSYEQY
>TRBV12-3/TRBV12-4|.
ASSPRGHGSQGNIQY
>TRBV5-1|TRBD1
ASSFRTGLATEAF
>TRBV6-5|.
ASSYSIRNEKLF
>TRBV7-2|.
ASSFQGRGSISGNTIY
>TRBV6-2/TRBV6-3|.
ASSYYTGELF
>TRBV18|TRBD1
ASSPRTGPQETQY
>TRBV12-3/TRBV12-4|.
ASRGSPQETQY
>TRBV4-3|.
ASSQERTGNYGYT
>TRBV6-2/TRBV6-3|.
ASSARNTEAF
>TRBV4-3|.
ASSQDIGDRSSYNEQF
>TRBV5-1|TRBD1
ASSLGQGLHQPQH
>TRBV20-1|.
SARDGYGYT
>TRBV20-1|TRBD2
SVPAGSFTGELF
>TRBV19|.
ASSIVLELNEQF
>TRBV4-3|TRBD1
ASSQETGTAATNEKLF
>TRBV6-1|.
ASSEGGAGTEAF
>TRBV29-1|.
SVEDSGRGGKNIQY
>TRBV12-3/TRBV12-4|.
ASSHVGSGASYEQY
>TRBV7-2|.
ASSSREGLTEAF
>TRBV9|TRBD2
ASSPRASGGAGANVLT
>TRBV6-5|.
ASSYPSDGPSGNTIY
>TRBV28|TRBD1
ASKEGGGAHPR
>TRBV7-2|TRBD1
ASSKQGMDTEAF
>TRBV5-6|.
ASSPGGPDTQY
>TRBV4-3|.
ASSPLVGDTQY
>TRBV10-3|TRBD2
AIRRLAGDSGELF
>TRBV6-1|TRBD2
ASSELRLADETQY
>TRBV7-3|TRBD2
ASSFGTSRTQY
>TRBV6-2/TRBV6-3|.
ASSYGSYANQPQH
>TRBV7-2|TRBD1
ASSGGQGNTEAF
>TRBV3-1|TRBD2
ASSGTSGGAGLQETQY
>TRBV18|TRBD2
ASSPRGATYSYEQY
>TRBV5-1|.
ASSLAGPGNTIY
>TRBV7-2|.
ASSLSHLGTDTQY
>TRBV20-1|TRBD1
SARGGDRGRYQPQH
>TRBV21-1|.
ASSKIEGDPQPQH
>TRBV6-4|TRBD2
ASSDSGGGADTQY
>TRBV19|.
ASSIGPSEGDIQY
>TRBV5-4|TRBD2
ASSLPLAGVWDTQY